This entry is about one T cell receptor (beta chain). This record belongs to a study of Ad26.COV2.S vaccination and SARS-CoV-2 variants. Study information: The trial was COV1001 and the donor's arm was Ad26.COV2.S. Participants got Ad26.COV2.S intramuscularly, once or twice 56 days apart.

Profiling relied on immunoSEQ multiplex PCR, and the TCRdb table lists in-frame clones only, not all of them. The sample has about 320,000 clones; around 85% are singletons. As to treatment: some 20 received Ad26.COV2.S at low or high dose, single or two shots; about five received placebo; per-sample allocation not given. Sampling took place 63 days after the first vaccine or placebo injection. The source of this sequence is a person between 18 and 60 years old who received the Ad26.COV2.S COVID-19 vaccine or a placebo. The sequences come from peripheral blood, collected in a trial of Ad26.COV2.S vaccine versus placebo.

The CDR3 bases are TGTGCCAGCAGTGAAGTGGGGGGACATCACACCGGGGAGCTGTTTTTT. It translates to CASSEVGGHHTGELFF. This sequence joins TRBV2 and TRBJ2-2, with D perhaps TRBD1 or TRBD2 (6 bases each). Trimming shortened V by 1 base and J by 3 bases, and 12 bases separated the two germline ends. This CDR3 region has 16 residues. Germline V gene sequence: CDR1 SNHLY, CDR2 FYNNEI.